The 26 T cell receptor beta chains given below trace back to one sample, sequenced in a study of patients and donors after allogeneic stem cell transplantation (dated by TCRdb to about 2020). The library was produced with RT-PCR. TCRdb lists the instrument as NextSeq 550. TCRdb reanalyzed the raw reads on its own, using fastp at Q25 for trimming and MiXCR for clone calling, and kept in-frame beta chains. A single entry per CDR3 protein holds the most common genes and DNA from its merged rows. This sample lists fewer than 60,000 distinct CDR3 sequences; about 14% were detected once. Jointly, the top ten make up roughly a third of the sample. The sample was blood, either unsorted or a sorted T cell fraction (not recorded which). The receptors here all came from a human donor who was either an allogeneic HSCT recipient or a stem cell or donor lymphocyte infusion donor (not recorded which). It is not recorded whose cells these are; they may come from a transplant donor.

This clonotype was seen ten or more times. The chain uses TRBV6-5 and TRBJ2-2; 9 bases are shared with TRBD2. Germline lookup yields CDR1 MNHEY and CDR2 SVGAGI. This CDR3 contains 20 residues. Trimming took 0 bases from V and 2 from J; bases not matched to a gene: 13. The CDR3: CASSYSMPKRLAANTGELFF. The CDR3 coding sequence is TGTGCCAGCAGTTACTCGATGCCCAAACGACTAGCGGCCAACACCGGGGAGCTGTTTTTT.

In its sample, this clonotype was seen a few times. The V gene is TRBV4-2, the J gene TRBJ2-7; 9 nucleotides agree with TRBD1. There are 15 residues in the CDR3. Germline trimming cut 4 bases from V and 0 bases from J; bases unmatched to any gene: 4. Per the germline V gene, CDR1 is LGHNA and CDR2 is YNFKEQ. Here the CDR3 DNA reads TGTGCCAGCAGCCTTTGGGACAGGGACTCCTACGAGCAGTACTTC. It yields the protein CASSLWDRDSYEQYF.

This clonotype was observed a handful of times. The chain has TRBV5-1 and TRBJ2-2; no reliable D call. The CDR3 length is 12 residues. Germline CDR1 reads SGHRS; CDR2 reads YFSETQ. The ends were cut back, 4 bases at V and 4 bases at J, with 5 bases in the middle. The CDR3 coding sequence is TGCGCCAGCAGCATCGGCACCGGGGAGCTGTTTTTT. It is translated as CASSIGTGELFF.

This sequence joins TRBV7-9 and TRBJ1-2; TRBD1 might be the D (6 bases). The CDR3 sequence is 15 residues long. Germline V gives CDR1 SEHNR, CDR2 FQNEAQ (reference sequence). V gave up 2 bases and J gave up 5 bases, with 15 bases separating them. The CDR3: CASSLTGTFTYGYTF. For the CDR3, the DNA is TGTGCCAGCAGCTTAACCGGGACATTTACTTATGGCTACACCTTC.

This sequence joins TRBV20-1 and TRBJ2-7; tentative D call: TRBD1 (6 bases). The CDR3 length is 15 residues. Germline V lookup: CDR1 DFQATT, CDR2 SNEGSKA (reference sequence). V lost 3 bases to trimming and J lost 2 bases, with 17 bases between them. The CDR3 nucleotides are TGCAGTGCTAGGCCCCGGGACAATAGGGCCTACGAGCAGTACTTC. Encoded protein: CSARPRDNRAYEQYF.

This clonotype has at least ten counts. The chain combines TRBV20-1 with TRBJ2-3; 8 bases line up with TRBD2. Trimming at V came to 6 bases and at J to 3 bases, leaving 8 bases not matched to a gene. Germline V CDR1 and CDR2: DFQATT, SNEGSKA (reference sequence). The CDR3 is made up of 14 amino acids. CDR3 region: CSAPLAGRTDTQYF. The CDR3 region has the DNA TGCAGTGCGCCTTTAGCGGGAAGGACAGATACGCAGTATTTT.

This clonotype was detected ten times or more. This chain uses TRBV5-6 with TRBJ1-1; TRBD1 matches 7 bases. Germline trimming cut 0 bases from V and 3 bases from J; bases unmatched to any gene: 5. CDR1 SGHDT and CDR2 YYEEEE come from the germline V gene. The CDR3 is 15 residues long. The CDR3 is CASSLEGARDTEAFF. CDR3 bases: TGTGCCAGCAGCTTGGAGGGGGCGCGGGACACTGAAGCTTTCTTT.

The chain is built from TRBV30 and TRBJ1-2; 10 nucleotides agree with TRBD1. Germline lookup yields CDR1 GTSNPN and CDR2 SVGIG (reference sequence). J lost 6 bases, V lost 3 bases, and 7 bases had no gene match. The CDR3 runs 14 residues. The CDR3 DNA is TGTGCCTGGAGCCCTTGGACAGGGGGGGATGGCTACACCTTC. Protein product: CAWSPWTGGDGYTF.

This sequence joins TRBV7-6 and TRBJ2-7, with D uncertain. V was pared by 5 bases and J by 6 bases, with 11 bases between. Per the germline V gene, CDR1 is SGHVS and CDR2 is FNYEAQ. CDR3 size: 12 residues. In DNA, the CDR3 is TGTGCCAGCAGCCCTCGTTCAGGCGAGCAGTACTTC. Translating gives CASSPRSGEQYF.

This clonotype was seen many times. The chain joins TRBV5-1 to TRBJ1-4; tentative D call: TRBD1 (6 bases). There are 14 residues in the CDR3. With 1 base removed from V and 3 bases from J, the gap between germline ends came to 7 bases. Germline V gives CDR1 SGHRS, CDR2 YFSETQ. CDR3 residues: CASSLRQANEKLFF. The CDR3 DNA reads as TGCGCCAGCAGCTTGAGACAGGCTAATGAAAAACTGTTTTTT.

This clonotype was seen many times. The rearrangement joins TRBV18 to TRBJ1-2; 11 nucleotides match TRBD1. The CDR3 extends over 14 amino acids. V lost 6 bases and J lost 6; bases outside the gene matches: 6. The germline CDR1 and CDR2 sequences are KGHSH and LQKENI. The CDR3 DNA reads as TGTGCCAGCTCCCCAAGGACAGGGGGCCATGGCTACACCTTC. Amino acids: CASSPRTGGHGYTF.

Many counts were recorded for this clonotype. V and J are TRBV5-1 and TRBJ1-5, with D possibly matching TRBD1 (6 bases). The V and J ends lost 4 bases and 1 base respectively, with 18 bases between them. Germline CDR1 reads SGHRS; CDR2 reads YFSETQ. The CDR3 runs to 17 residues. The CDR3 is CASSRPTGTLSNQPQHF. The CDR3 region has the DNA TGCGCCAGCAGCCGACCGACAGGAACCCTAAGCAATCAGCCCCAGCATTTT.

A few counts support this clonotype. V and J are TRBV2 and TRBJ2-7; D may correspond to TRBD1 or TRBD2 (5 bases each). The V and J ends lost 3 bases and 0 bases respectively, with 15 bases between them. The CDR3 runs 16 residues. Germline V gene sequence: CDR1 SNHLY, CDR2 FYNNEI. The DNA for the CDR3 is TGTGCCAGCAGTGACCCCCGGGACGCTATCTCCTACGAGCAGTACTTC. This codes for CASSDPRDAISYEQYF. The entire variable domain, with the rest obtained from reference TRBV2 and TRBJ2-7, is as follows: EPEVTQTPSHQVTQMGQEVILRCVPISNHLYFYWYRQILGQKVEFLVSFYNNEISEKSEIFDDQFSVERPDGSNFTLKIRSTKLEDSAMYFCASSDPRDAISYEQYFGPGTRLTVT.

The chain uses TRBV14 and TRBJ2-3; 12 nucleotides agree with TRBD2. Germline CDR1 SGHDN, CDR2 FVKESK. Trimming cost V 1 base and J 3 bases; bases outside gene matches: 5. The CDR3 is made up of 17 amino acids. The CDR3 protein is CASSQVLTSGSTDTQYF. CDR3 sequence (DNA): TGTGCCAGCAGCCAAGTCCTGACTAGCGGGAGTACAGATACGCAGTATTTT.

This clonotype was found a few times. The chain links TRBV7-9 to TRBJ1-3, with 7 bases fitting TRBD1. The CDR3 is 17 residues long. Trimming took 4 bases from V and 0 from J; bases not matched to a gene: 9. Germline CDR1 is SEHNR and CDR2 is FQNEAQ (reference sequence). The CDR3 sequence is CASSSGQAWGSGNTIYF. The CDR3 DNA sequence: TGTGCCAGCAGCTCTGGACAGGCATGGGGCTCTGGAAACACCATATATTTT.

This clonotype was picked up a small number of times. V gene TRBV7-2 combines with J gene TRBJ2-1, with 8 bases fitting TRBD2. CDR1 is SGHTA and CDR2 is FQGNSA in the germline V gene. With 1 base clipped from V and 9 bases from J, the junction kept 8 bases outside the gene matches. The CDR3 length is 15 residues. In DNA form, the CDR3 reads TGTGCCAGCAGCTTAGGCCGGACTAGCCACAGTGAGCAGTTCTTC. It encodes CASSLGRTSHSEQFF.

J is TRBJ2-2 and V is TRBV25-1; the D gene is possibly TRBD1 (6 bases). In germline, CDR1 is MGHDK, CDR2 SYGVNS. The CDR3 extends over 16 amino acids. V lost 4 bases, J lost 6 bases, and 18 bases lay in between. The CDR3, as DNA: TGTGCCAGCAGTGGGTACAGGGAGCTGCGAGCCGGGGAGCTGTTTTTT. Encoded protein: CASSGYRELRAGELFF.

This clonotype showed up many times. CDR3 DNA: TGCGCCAGCAGCTCCGGATTCGATGAAAAACTGTTTTTT. Encoded protein: CASSSGFDEKLFF. V is TRBV5-1 and J is TRBJ1-4, with D hard to call. V lost 3 bases, J lost 6 bases, and 9 bases lay in between. The CDR3 covers 13 residues. Germline V lookup: CDR1 SGHRS, CDR2 YFSETQ.

This clonotype was seen only a few times. V is TRBV30 and J is TRBJ2-2, with a weak D call TRBD2 (5 bases). The CDR3 has 16 residues. Trimming pared 1 base from V and 4 bases from J, leaving 16 bases between. In germline, CDR1 is GTSNPN, CDR2 SVGIG (reference sequence). As DNA, the CDR3 is TGTGCCTGGAGTGATCTAAAGCGAACTAGCACCGGGGAGCTGTTTTTT. Protein: CAWSDLKRTSTGELFF.

This chain connects TRBV27 to TRBJ2-7; D possibly uses TRBD1 or TRBD2 (5 bases each). The V and J ends lost 4 bases and 7 bases respectively, with 11 bases between them. There are 12 residues in the CDR3. CDR1 and CDR2 (germline): MNHEY, SMNVEV (reference sequence). For the CDR3, the DNA is TGTGCCAGCAGTTCGGGACCGTTTGAGCAGTACTTC. Its translation is CASSSGPFEQYF.

The rearrangement uses TRBV11-3 and TRBJ1-4, with TRBD1 as a possible D gene (6 bases). In germline, CDR1 is SGHNT, CDR2 YENEEA. Trimming removed 0 bases from V and 0 bases from J, with 17 bases in between. The CDR3 spans 19 residues. CDR3 sequence: CASSLDLIGDTSTNEKLFF. The DNA for the CDR3 is TGTGCCAGCAGCTTAGATCTAATAGGGGACACCTCAACTAATGAAAAACTGTTTTTT.

In this sample, this clonotype turned up a few times. The chain recombines TRBV7-9 with TRBJ2-2, with no clear D. The CDR3 covers 14 residues. The germline gives CDR1 SEHNR, CDR2 FQNEAQ (reference sequence). Between the trimmed V and J ends, which lost 2 bases and 1 base, there was a span of 5 bases. The CDR3 protein is CASSLYRNTGELFF. DNA of the CDR3: TGTGCCAGCAGCTTATATAGGAACACCGGGGAGCTGTTTTTT.

The chain has TRBV12-3 or TRBV12-4 and TRBJ2-3; D remains ambiguous. V dropped 6 bases and J dropped 1 base, with 8 bases sitting between them. The CDR3 loop spans 13 amino acids. The CDR3 DNA reads as TGTGCCAGCAGCTACGGCGGCACAGATACGCAGTATTTT. Translated, it gives CASSYGGTDTQYF.

There are many counts of this clonotype. This chain connects TRBV12-3 or TRBV12-4 to TRBJ2-4; maybe TRBD1 (5 bases). Trimming cost V 3 bases and J 9 bases, with 12 bases left between them. CDR3 size: 13 residues. Written as DNA, the CDR3 is TGTGCCAGCAGTTTGGGGCAGCCCGGCATTCAGTACTTC. Its protein is CASSLGQPGIQYF.

This clonotype was found many times. CDR3 in amino acids: CASSQLAGVLNEQFF. CDR3 nucleotides: TGTGCCAGCAGTCAACTAGCGGGAGTGCTCAATGAGCAGTTCTTC. The rearrangement links TRBV12-3 or TRBV12-4 to TRBJ2-1; 11 bases agree with TRBD2. The CDR3 spans 15 residues. The trim removed 5 bases at V and 6 bases at J, leaving 6 bases unmatched.

The table lists this clonotype with a few counts. V and J are TRBV7-9 and TRBJ2-7; TRBD1 might be the D (6 bases). Germline CDR1 is SEHNR and CDR2 is FQNEAQ (reference sequence). Trimming took 5 bases from V and 4 from J, leaving 18 bases between them. The CDR3 runs to 15 residues. CDR3 protein: CASSPTSGQRYEQYF. CDR3 nucleotide sequence: TGTGCCAGCAGCCCGACCAGCGGACAGCGGTACGAGCAGTACTTC.